Listed here are 9 T cell receptor beta chains from one sample, sequenced in a study of T-cell reconstitution after alpha-beta-depleted transplantation in children. Unique molecular identifiers were built into the TCRbeta library. TCRdb re-called the PCR reads with MiXCR, one entry per CDR3 protein. Of around 450,000 distinct CDR3 sequences listed, around 16% were seen once; the top ten hold 25% to 30%. The sequences come from PBMCs, mostly from graft donor cells, collected 360 days after TCRalphabeta/CD19-depleted stem cell transplant. The receptors come from a boy under two years old who had a stem cell transplant for Wiskott-Aldrich syndrome, so the T cells may come from the graft donor.

This clonotype was observed many times. This rearrangement joins TRBV15 to TRBJ2-1, with TRBD2 matching over 13 bases. The CDR3 runs 17 residues. Germline V gene lookup returns CDR1 LNHNV and CDR2 YYDKDF (reference sequence). Trimming removed 2 bases from V and 7 bases from J; junction bases left unmatched: 8. The CDR3 spells CATSRPSGLAGRNEQFF. CDR3 in DNA: TGTGCCACCAGCAGACCCTCGGGACTAGCGGGAAGGAATGAGCAGTTCTTC.

There are a few counts of this clonotype. The genes are TRBV18 and TRBJ2-5; possible D gene TRBD2, 6 bases. In germline, CDR1 is KGHSH, CDR2 LQKENI. Trimming cost V 0 bases and J 5 bases, with 13 bases left between them. The CDR3 extends over 15 amino acids. In DNA form, the CDR3 reads TGTGCCAGCTCACCACCGGGGCCGACTAGGGAGACCCAGTACTTC. It yields the protein CASSPPGPTRETQYF.

The chain is built from TRBV11-2 and TRBJ2-7; the D is unclear. The germline gives CDR1 SGHAT, CDR2 FQNNGV. V gave up 1 base and J gave up 5 bases, with 9 bases separating them. CDR3 length: 13 amino acids. The CDR3 nucleotides are TGTGCCAGCAGCTTAGGACATCCTGACGAGCAGTACTTC. Its translation: CASSLGHPDEQYF. Based on the CDR3 plus reference TRBV11-2 and TRBJ2-7, the full variable domain is EAGVAQSPRYKIIEKRQSVAFWCNPISGHATLYWYQQILGQGPKLLIQFQNNGVVDDSQLPKDRFSAERLKGVDSTLKIQPAKLEDSAVYLCASSLGHPDEQYFGPGTRLTVT.

The chain couples TRBV9 to TRBJ2-5, with a tentative D call TRBD2 (6 bases). The CDR3 length is 15 residues. CDR1 and CDR2 from the germline V gene are SGDLS and YYNGEE. Trimming left V 3 bases short and J 4 bases short, with 16 bases between. CDR3 residues: CASSAAGSLRETQYF. DNA for the CDR3: TGTGCCAGCAGCGCCGCCGGGAGCCTCAGAGAGACCCAGTACTTC. The variable domain in full, completed from reference TRBV9 and TRBJ2-5, reads DSGVTQTPKHLITATGQRVTLRCSPRSGDLSVYWYQQSLDQGLQFLIQYYNGEERAKGNILERFSAQQFPDLHSELNLSSLELGDSALYFCASSAAGSLRETQYFGPGTRLLVL.

In its sample, this clonotype was seen a few times. V gene TRBV5-1 combines with J gene TRBJ2-3, with D unclear. Germline V gene lookup returns CDR1 SGHRS and CDR2 YFSETQ. The germline V and J ends were trimmed by 3 bases and 2 bases, with 13 bases remaining between them. The CDR3 spans 15 residues. The CDR3 reads CASSSLGVLTDTQYF. CDR3 in DNA: TGCGCCAGCAGCTCGCTTGGCGTCCTCACAGATACGCAGTATTTT.

V and J are TRBV29-1 and TRBJ2-7; tentatively, D is TRBD2 (5 bases). V lost 5 bases and J lost 0, with 11 bases in between. The CDR3 is made up of 13 amino acids. Germline V CDR1 and CDR2: SQVTM, ANQGSEA. CDR3 DNA: TGCAGCGTTCTCGGGCGGGCCTCCTACGAGCAGTACTTC. Encoded protein: CSVLGRASYEQYF.

This clonotype has only a few counts. J is TRBJ2-7 and V is TRBV29-1; a possible D gene is TRBD2 (5 bases). The germline CDR1 and CDR2 sequences are SQVTM and ANQGSEA. CDR3 length: 12 amino acids. V lost 6 bases to trimming and J lost 2 bases, with 11 bases between them. Here the CDR3 DNA reads TGCAGCGTCCGAGAGGGCCCCTACGAGCAGTACTTC. This sequence encodes CSVREGPYEQYF.

This chain links TRBV11-1 with TRBJ2-5, with D hard to call. The germline CDR1 and CDR2 sequences are SGHAT and FQDESV (reference sequence). The V end lost 3 bases, the J end lost 2 bases, and 25 bases lay between the germline ends. The CDR3 is 19 residues long. The CDR3: CASSFPARFLSRRQETQYF. DNA for the CDR3: TGTGCCAGCAGCTTCCCAGCTCGGTTCCTTAGTAGGCGTCAAGAGACCCAGTACTTC.

Only a few counts were recorded for this clonotype. J is TRBJ2-1 and V is TRBV7-2; 10 bases are a match to TRBD2. The germline V gene has CDR1 SGHTA and CDR2 FQGNSA. The CDR3 is 15 amino acids. V lost 5 bases to trimming and J lost 2 bases; unmatched junction nucleotides: 3. The CDR3 region is CASSLSGRTYNEQFF. DNA of the CDR3: TGTGCCAGCAGCCTTAGCGGGAGGACCTACAATGAGCAGTTCTTC.